This passage covers 32 T cell receptor beta chains from one sample sequenced in a study of T cell responses to AZD1222 COVID-19 vaccine. Libraries were prepared by immunoSEQ multiplex PCR; TCRdb keeps only in-frame clonotypes and omits some of them. This sample has some 60,000 clones, with more than 60% found just once. The source material was peripheral blood, sampled 28 days after the second AZD1222 dose. These receptors were obtained from an adult who received the AZD1222 COVID-19 vaccine.

V usage is TRBV29-1 and J usage is TRBJ2-5, with a weak D call TRBD2 (6 bases). Trimming took off 4 bases at V and 2 bases at J, with 14 bases between the two ends. CDR3 length equals 14 residues. In germline, CDR1 is SQVTM, CDR2 ANQGSEA. The CDR3 protein is CSVVLAGMQETQYF. The CDR3, as DNA: TGCAGCGTTGTACTCGCGGGGATGCAAGAGACCCAGTACTTC.

CDR3 sequence reads: CASSKYPRAKREQFF. CDR3 DNA sequence: TGTGCCAGCAGCAAGTACCCCCGAGCGAAGAGGGAGCAGTTCTTC. The genes are TRBV21-1 and TRBJ2-1; TRBD2, the table's D call, lacks a check against the DNA. TRBV21-1 is given as a pseudogene. There are 15 residues in the CDR3.

This clone is a singleton in its sample. The J gene is TRBJ1-5, the V gene TRBV5-6, with unresolved D. The length of the CDR3 is 15 residues. Deletions cut 1 base from V and 2 bases from J, with 10 bases between. Germline V gene data show CDR1 as SGHDT and CDR2 as YYEEEE. This chain's CDR3 is CASSLSPGGNQPQHF. DNA of the CDR3: TGTGCCAGCAGCTTGTCTCCCGGGGGCAATCAGCCCCAGCATTTT.

The sample holds a few counts of this clone. The rearrangement joins TRBV12-5 to TRBJ1-1; 7 bases fit TRBD1. Germline V gene sequence: CDR1 LGHNT, CDR2 FRNRAP. CDR3 length: 16 amino acids. The V and J ends lost 1 base and 0 bases, in that order; junction bases with no gene match: 5. In DNA form, the CDR3 reads TGTGCTAGTGGTTTGGGGGGGACAGTTTTGAACACTGAAGCTTTCTTT. It encodes CASGLGGTVLNTEAFF.

The chain has TRBV6-5 and TRBJ1-1; the D gene is possibly TRBD1 (5 bases). CDR1 MNHEY and CDR2 SVGAGI come from the germline V gene. The CDR3 is made up of 13 amino acids. Trimming removed 6 bases from V and 1 base from J, with 9 bases in between. The DNA of the CDR3 is TGTGCCAGCAGGGAGGGGACGAACACTGAAGCTTTCTTT. This gives the protein CASREGTNTEAFF.

This sequence joins TRBV23-1 and TRBJ2-4; 7 positions agree with TRBD1. TRBV23-1 is an ORF, and what it does is uncertain. V was clipped by 9 bases and J by 0 bases; unmatched bases: 11. This CDR3 region has 16 residues. The DNA for the CDR3 is TGCGCCAGGGACAGGATCAGGACTCTAGCCAAAAACATTCAGTACTTC. Translating gives CARDRIRTLAKNIQYF.

This chain links TRBV6-4 with TRBJ2-3; D is unresolved. The V end lost 0 bases, the J end lost 2 bases, and 12 bases lay between the germline ends. CDR1 is MRHNA and CDR2 is SNTAGT in the germline V gene. This CDR3 has 16 residues. The CDR3 is CASSDSRQDATDTQYF. The CDR3 nucleotides are TGTGCCAGCAGTGACTCGAGGCAGGATGCCACAGATACGCAGTATTTT.

The CDR3 protein is CAASLTSGTDTQYF. In nucleotides, the CDR3 is TGTGCCGCATCATTGACTAGCGGCACAGATACGCAGTATTTT. This chain links TRBV7-9 with TRBJ2-3, with 8 bases lining up with TRBD2. The germline gives CDR1 SEHNR, CDR2 FQNEAQ (reference sequence). The CDR3 has 14 amino acids. V gave up 11 bases and J gave up 1 base; unmatched junction bases: 8.

The CDR3 loop reads CASSSAGGLGETQYF. The CDR3, as DNA: TGTGCCAGCAGCTCCGCGGGGGGCCTAGGCGAGACCCAGTACTTC. The chain couples TRBV5-4 to TRBJ2-5; 8 bases map to TRBD2. Germline V gives CDR1 SGHNT, CDR2 YYREEE (reference sequence). V lost 3 bases to trimming and J lost 5 bases; unmatched junction nucleotides: 9. This CDR3 has 15 amino acids. The full variable domain, with the rest looked up from reference TRBV5-4 and TRBJ2-5, is ETGVTQSPTHLIKTRGQQVTLRCSSQSGHNTVSWYQQALGQGPQFIFQYYREEENGRGNFPPRFSGLQFPNYSSELNVNALELDDSALYLCASSSAGGLGETQYFGPGTRLLVL.

This chain connects TRBV4-3 to TRBJ2-3, with D hard to call. The CDR3 length is 14 residues. Trimming took off 0 bases at V and 2 bases at J, with 6 bases between the two ends. Germline CDR1 is LGHNA and CDR2 is YSLEER. CDR3 sequence reads: CASSQEYNTDTQYF. The CDR3 DNA reads TGCGCCAGCAGCCAAGAGTACAACACAGATACGCAGTATTTT.

The chain uses TRBV11-2 and TRBJ2-5, with D possibly being TRBD2 (6 bases). The CDR3 length is 15 residues. V lost 2 bases, J lost 1 base, and 11 bases lay in between. Germline-derived CDR1 and CDR2 are SGHAT and FQNNGV. Here the CDR3 DNA reads TGTGCCAGCAGCTTAAGGGCGGGACTCCAAGAGACCCAGTACTTC. Its translation: CASSLRAGLQETQYF.

This clone is a singleton in its sample. V usage is TRBV6-2 or TRBV6-3 and J usage is TRBJ1-6; D is unclear. Per the germline V gene, CDR1 is MNHEY and CDR2 is SVGEGT. Trimming left V 1 base short and J 9 bases short, with 4 bases between. This CDR3 is built from 12 residues. CDR3 in DNA: TGTGCCAGCAGTTACTGGGGTTCACCCCTCCACTTT. Protein: CASSYWGSPLHF.

This clone was detected only a few times. The CDR3, as DNA: TGTGCCACCAGCCGGGACAAGCGCGATGAAGCTTTCTTT. Translation: CATSRDKRDEAFF. This chain uses TRBV15 with TRBJ1-1, with a possible D match to TRBD1 (6 bases). Trimming removed 5 bases from V and 7 bases from J, with 14 bases in between. Germline values: CDR1 LNHNV, CDR2 YYDKDF (reference sequence). CDR3 size: 13 residues.

This rearrangement joins TRBV5-1 to TRBJ1-4; D is perhaps TRBD1 (6 bases). This CDR3 region has 14 residues. Trimming pared 3 bases from V and 6 bases from J, leaving 12 bases between. Germline lookup yields CDR1 SGHRS and CDR2 YFSETQ. The CDR3 DNA is TGCGCCAGCAGCTCAAAGGGGGGGGATGAAAAACTGTTTTTT. Protein product: CASSSKGGDEKLFF.

The chain is built from TRBV10-3 and TRBJ1-6; no clear D gene. There are 16 residues in the CDR3. The germline gives CDR1 ENHRY, CDR2 SYGVKD. V was shortened by 0 bases and J by 10 bases, with 16 bases between the two germline ends. CDR3 nucleotides: TGTGCCATCAGTGAGTCGTCACCCAGGCAGGCCTCACCCCTCCACTTT. Translating gives CAISESSPRQASPLHF.

The gene calls are TRBV5-1 and TRBJ1-1, with a tentative D call TRBD1 (6 bases). The CDR3 consists of 16 residues. V lost 2 bases and J lost 5, with 19 bases in between. Germline-derived CDR1 and CDR2 are SGHRS and YFSETQ. The CDR3 region is CASSLGDGRGWTEAFF. For the CDR3, the DNA is TGCGCCAGCAGCTTAGGGGACGGCAGGGGTTGGACTGAAGCTTTCTTT.

The chain has TRBV5-1 and TRBJ2-3, with a possible D match to TRBD1 (6 bases). Germline V gives CDR1 SGHRS, CDR2 YFSETQ. V lost 5 bases and J 4 bases, leaving 20 bases between the germline ends. This CDR3 has 16 residues. The CDR3 DNA reads as TGCGCCAGCAGTCTGACGGGGACACTGGGGGCAGATACGCAGTATTTT. It translates to CASSLTGTLGADTQYF.

This rearrangement joins TRBV6-1 to TRBJ2-3; D is unclear. Germline lookup yields CDR1 MNHNS and CDR2 SASEGT. The ends were cut back, 2 bases at V and 2 bases at J, with 11 bases in the middle. The CDR3 contains 15 residues. CDR3 bases: TGTGCCAGCAGTGAAACCGGGCACTACACAGATACGCAGTATTTT. Translated, it gives CASSETGHYTDTQYF.

The chain is built from TRBV29-1 and TRBJ2-7; TRBD2 is a possible D gene (6 bases). Deletions cut 0 bases from V and 6 bases from J, with 24 bases between. The germline V gene has CDR1 SQVTM and CDR2 ANQGSEA. This CDR3 is 17 amino acids long. This CDR3 reads CSVEEIKRGGTLGEQYF. CDR3 bases: TGCAGCGTTGAAGAGATCAAGAGGGGTGGGACTTTGGGCGAGCAGTACTTC.

The chain uses TRBV7-7 and TRBJ2-2; D may correspond to TRBD1 or TRBD2 (7 bases each). The CDR3 loop spans 15 amino acids. V lost 5 bases and J lost 4, with 14 bases in between. Germline V gives CDR1 SSHAT, CDR2 FNYEAQ (reference sequence). CDR3 sequence reads: CASSSGTDTTGELFF. CDR3 sequence (DNA): TGTGCCAGCAGCAGCGGGACAGATACCACCGGGGAGCTGTTTTTT.

This clone has a handful of counts. The chain carries TRBV11-1 and TRBJ2-7; TRBD1 is a possible D gene (5 bases). The CDR3 is 13 amino acids. Per germline, CDR1 SGHAT and CDR2 FQDESV (reference sequence). V was trimmed by 3 bases and J by 3 bases, leaving 9 bases between them. CDR3 in DNA: TGTGCCAGCAGCTTGTACACAGGCTACGAGCAGTACTTC. Its protein is CASSLYTGYEQYF.

This chain connects TRBV30 to TRBJ1-1; no reliable D call. V was trimmed by 0 bases and J by 1 base, leaving 9 bases between them. Germline assignment: CDR1 GTSNPN and CDR2 SVGIG (reference sequence). CDR3 length: 14 residues. The CDR3 is CAWSVLPPNTEAFF. CDR3 sequence (DNA): TGTGCCTGGAGTGTACTCCCCCCGAACACTGAAGCTTTCTTT.

This chain uses TRBV6-5 with TRBJ1-6, with unresolved D. CDR1 is MNHEY and CDR2 is SVGAGI in the germline V gene. CDR3 size: 12 residues. The ends were cut back, 6 bases at V and 9 bases at J, with 9 bases in the middle. The CDR3 coding sequence is TGTGCCAGCAGATCCGATCTTTCACCCCTCCACTTT. Translation: CASRSDLSPLHF.

This clone was counted a single time. The chain is built from TRBV11-2 and TRBJ2-3; 7 bases align to TRBD2. Germline-derived CDR1 and CDR2 are SGHAT and FQNNGV. The J segment lost 3 bases and the V segment lost 3 bases, leaving 6 bases of the junction unmatched. The CDR3 length is 15 residues. CDR3 sequence (DNA): TGTGCCAGCAGCTTGTCTATGGGGGGGACAGATACGCAGTATTTT. This codes for CASSLSMGGTDTQYF.

The rearrangement links TRBV30 to TRBJ1-1; 7 nucleotides line up with TRBD1. Unmatched junction bases numbered 4, after V lost 3 bases and J lost 0 bases. The CDR3 is 14 amino acids. Germline CDR1 GTSNPN, CDR2 SVGIG (reference sequence). For the CDR3, the DNA is TGTGCCTGGAGCCTAGGGGGCTTGAACACTGAAGCTTTCTTT. It yields the protein CAWSLGGLNTEAFF.

V usage is TRBV5-1 and J usage is TRBJ2-2; D is tentatively TRBD1 or TRBD2 (8 bases each). The CDR3 loop spans 15 amino acids. Germline loops: CDR1 SGHRS, CDR2 YFSETQ. Trimming removed 4 bases from V and 6 bases from J, with 16 bases in between. CDR3 sequence reads: CASSTGGTGAGELFF. In DNA, the CDR3 is TGCGCCAGCAGCACGGGAGGGACAGGCGCCGGGGAGCTGTTTTTT.

The chain recombines TRBV6-1 with TRBJ1-5; D unresolved. Germline CDR1 reads MNHNS; CDR2 reads SASEGT. The CDR3 loop spans 15 amino acids. V gave up 0 bases and J gave up 1 base, with 7 bases separating them. DNA for the CDR3: TGTGCCAGCAGTGAAGCGGTCACAAGCAATCAGCCCCAGCATTTT. This translates into CASSEAVTSNQPQHF.

Comment on this clone: Sequence at one end of the junction differs from germline and may be a read error. J is TRBJ1-1 and V is TRBV11-3; no clear D. The CDR3 loop spans 13 amino acids. Germline lookup yields CDR1 SGHNT and CDR2 YENEEA. As DNA, the CDR3 is TGTGCCAGCAGCATAGAGGGTGGCACTGAAGCTTTCTTT. Amino acid sequence: CASSIEGGTEAFF. Filled out from reference TRBV11-3 and TRBJ1-1, the complete variable domain reads EAGVVQSPRYKIIEKKQPVAFWCNPISGHNTLYWYLQNLGQGPELLIRYENEEAVDDSQLPKDRFSAERLKGVDSTLKIQPAELGDSAVYLCASSIEGGTEAFFGQGTRLTVV.

The CDR3 DNA reads TGCGCCAGCAGCCAAGAGGGGCCGGGACAGGGGCCTTACGAGCAGTACTTC. It specifies CASSQEGPGQGPYEQYF. The J gene is TRBJ2-7, the V gene TRBV4-3, with TRBD1 identical over 10 bases. The trim removed 0 bases at V and 4 bases at J, leaving 9 bases unmatched. The CDR3 is 17 residues long. The germline V gene encodes CDR1 LGHNA and CDR2 YSLEER.

This chain links TRBV6-1 with TRBJ1-5; unclear D gene. Germline V gives CDR1 MNHNS, CDR2 SASEGT. The CDR3 totals 13 residues. The germline V and J ends were trimmed by 1 base and 6 bases, with 7 bases remaining between them. The CDR3 coding sequence is TGTGCCAGCAGTGAAGTCCCGGGTCAGCCCCAGCATTTT. This gives the protein CASSEVPGQPQHF.

The rearrangement joins TRBV6-1 to TRBJ1-1, with TRBD1 identical over 9 bases. This CDR3 is 21 amino acids long. V trimming: 0 bases; J trimming: 6 bases; junction bases outside the gene matches: 23. In germline, CDR1 is MNHNS, CDR2 SASEGT. The CDR3 loop is CASSEADFLDRGRAYPAEAFF. The CDR3 nucleotides read TGTGCCAGCAGTGAAGCGGACTTTCTGGACAGGGGACGCGCCTACCCCGCTGAAGCTTTCTTT.

The chain is built from TRBV3-1 (or the pseudogene TRBV3-2) and TRBJ2-7, with D possibly being TRBD1 or TRBD2 (5 bases each). The CDR3 length is 13 residues. Trimming removed 1 base at V and 6 bases at J, with 10 bases between. In germline, CDR1 is LGHDT, CDR2 YNNKEL (reference sequence). The CDR3 sequence is CASSQVRGAEQYF. In DNA, the CDR3 is TGTGCCAGCAGCCAAGTGAGAGGGGCCGAGCAGTACTTC.